This T cell receptor (beta chain) was captured in a study of blood T cells in healthy people across ages (dated by TCRdb to the mid-2010s). About the investigation overall: In model experiments, template switching captured about one uniquely barcoded TCR beta cDNA molecule for every two T cells. Age-related changes in TCR beta repertoire diversity were measured in the study by deep sequencing normalized with unique cDNA molecular identifiers. The donors were divided into four age groups: young (average 16 years), middle-aged (approximately 39), aged (about 60) and long-lived (about 79). To avoid experimental bias, donors of different ages were spread randomly across the sequencing lanes. Using the same blood draw, the study looked at two additional independent replicas of 1 million unique cDNA reads for two donors, one aged 18 to 30 and the other aged 80 or older.

Library construction relied on 5' RACE. Sequencing used an Illumina HiSeq 2500. A second about 7 to 11 cycle PCR used a sample-barcoded 5' primer and a J-beta primer mix. A template-switch 5' adaptor carrying 12 random nucleotides introduced a unique molecular identifier onto each TCR beta cDNA molecule. At least 2.5 million CDR3-containing paired-end reads were obtained from each sample. The Mint cDNA synthesis kit, primed by a TRBC-specific oligonucleotide, was used to synthesize first-strand cDNA from all RNA. Following uracil-DNA glycosylase treatment, all cDNA underwent a first 18-cycle PCR with the universal primers M1SS and BC2_uni_R. As for the original processing: For normalization, 1 million high-quality reads, each with a distinct molecular identifier, were randomly selected from each sample. Instead of being binned into consensus sequences, reads that shared molecular identifiers were thrown out. MiTCR, with a Q25 quality threshold and the strictest error-elimination algorithm, was used for CDR3 identification, clonotype clustering and error correction. A nonparametric unseen species model with Euler transformation was used to estimate a lower bound on total TCR beta diversity. TCRdb trimmed public reads at Q25 via fastp, called clones via MiXCR and kept in-frame beta chains. Identical CDR3 proteins give one entry, which carries the most common genes and DNA. None of the V and J calls come from the authors' own analysis; TCRdb made them. This sample holds fewer than 1,000,000 distinct CDR3 sequences; less than 60% were observed only once. Roughly 20% of the sample is in the top ten clones.

General findings and caveats noted by the study authors: Observed TCR beta diversity correlated strongly with the percentage of naive T cells measured by flow cytometry. Estimates of total diversity based on one million sequenced T cells were regarded as lower bounds and as underestimates. Observed TCR beta diversity per million T cells fell roughly linearly with age, and a significant reduction was already apparent by age roughly 40. The CMV infection status of donors was not known, potentially confounding age-related changes in expanded clonotypes. Bulk unsorted PBMC profiling prevented conclusive comparison of naive and antigen-experienced compartments. Compared with the aged group, the long-lived group had more naive CD4+ T cells, fewer expanded clones and increased TCR diversity, a pattern suggesting age selection.

A note on this clonotype: Its specific antigen is unknown. No clone much larger than this one lies a single base away; base qualities are absent.

The roughly 39 donors, aged about 6 to 90 years, were systemically healthy Caucasian individuals from Russia. Each donor gave about 9.8 milliliters of peripheral blood, drawn into EDTA-treated Vacutainer tubes. PBMCs were isolated by Ficoll-Paque density-gradient centrifugation, with at least 6.5 million obtained per sample. Trizol reagent was used to extract total RNA from PBMCs, with at least 5 micrograms per sample. The percentages of naive CD45RAhigh/CD27high T cells were determined by flow cytometry on a PBMC aliquot from every donor. The germline V gene sets CDR1 to SGHRS and CDR2 to YFSETQ. Taken from cysteine to phenylalanine, the CDR3 has 17 residues. The CDR3 DNA has 51 bases and is translated from base 1. V trim: 0 bases; J trim: 7 bases; unmatched bases: 11.

This receptor was obtained from a man aged 80 or over in good health. Recombination connected TRBV5-1 to TRBJ2-5; TRBD2 lines up with 11 middle nucleotides. Sequencing was performed on blood. This receptor carries the CDR3 CASSLAGTSGGEGTQYF. The sequenced DNA: TGCGCCAGCAGCTTGGCGGGAACTAGCGGGGGTGAAGGGACCCAGTACTTC.